These T cell receptor beta chains were read from a single sample in a study of response to subunit inactivated influenza vaccine. From the RT-PCR reads, TCRdb called clonotypes with MiXCR, one entry per CDR3 protein. The sample consists of 450,000 to 600,000 distinct CDR3 sequences, under 8.5% of them appearing once. The source was PBMCs from blood, collected roughly 24 months after vaccination. These receptors were taken from a man aged 50-75 years who received an inactivated influenza vaccine. CDR3s leave out the opening cysteine and the closing phenylalanine or tryptophan.

v_gene: TRBV28; j_gene: TRBJ2-2; CDR3aa: ASTIPYTGELF
v_gene: TRBV12-3/TRBV12-4; j_gene: TRBJ2-2; CDR3aa: ASSSGGASSGELF
v_gene: TRBV20-1; j_gene: TRBJ2-7; CDR3aa: SARDYLGLAGSYEQY
v_gene: TRBV6-2/TRBV6-3; j_gene: TRBJ2-5; CDR3aa: ASSYPPRTGVRETQY
v_gene: TRBV20-1; j_gene: TRBJ2-5; CDR3aa: SASGRARWETQY
v_gene: TRBV12-3/TRBV12-4; j_gene: TRBJ1-4; CDR3aa: ASSRDRGSSTNEKLF
v_gene: TRBV9; j_gene: TRBJ1-6; CDR3aa: ASSARGTGGNSPLH
v_gene: TRBV9; j_gene: TRBJ2-1; CDR3aa: ASSGELGEQF
v_gene: TRBV10-3; j_gene: TRBJ1-5; CDR3aa: AISKYRGVSNQPQH
v_gene: TRBV20-1; j_gene: TRBJ2-7; CDR3aa: SASPIGDYEQY
v_gene: TRBV2; j_gene: TRBJ2-7; CDR3aa: ASSDTDWKTIEQY
v_gene: TRBV3-1; j_gene: TRBJ2-1; CDR3aa: ASSQGATSIEQF
v_gene: TRBV12-3/TRBV12-4; j_gene: TRBJ2-1; CDR3aa: ASSSTRFAGDEQF
v_gene: TRBV20-1; j_gene: TRBJ2-4; CDR3aa: SAPVGEWVDKNIQY
v_gene: TRBV12-3/TRBV12-4; j_gene: TRBJ2-1; CDR3aa: ASSNSRPNEQF
v_gene: TRBV14; j_gene: TRBJ1-1; CDR3aa: ASSQVAWNDSSDTEAF
v_gene: TRBV30; j_gene: TRBJ2-5; CDR3aa: ALGGRETQY
v_gene: TRBV10-3; j_gene: TRBJ2-3; CDR3aa: AISDAASTDTQY
v_gene: TRBV20-1; j_gene: TRBJ2-7; CDR3aa: SAPDLGYEQY
v_gene: TRBV6-1; j_gene: TRBJ2-1; CDR3aa: ASSINTQLVVGEQF
v_gene: TRBV20-1; j_gene: TRBJ1-4; CDR3aa: SASRENREKLF
v_gene: TRBV15; j_gene: TRBJ2-1; CDR3aa: ATSSHGTSGSRYNEQF
v_gene: TRBV5-4; j_gene: TRBJ2-1; CDR3aa: ASSLELEQF
v_gene: TRBV10-3; j_gene: TRBJ1-2; CDR3aa: AISRGQGYYGYT
v_gene: TRBV7-2; j_gene: TRBJ2-4; CDR3aa: ASGAVQGNIQY
v_gene: TRBV28; j_gene: TRBJ1-5; CDR3aa: ASSLGAGESNQPQH
v_gene: TRBV6-6; j_gene: TRBJ2-7; CDR3aa: ASSSPSGDEQY
v_gene: TRBV29-1; j_gene: TRBJ2-5; CDR3aa: SVDERGAGQQETQY